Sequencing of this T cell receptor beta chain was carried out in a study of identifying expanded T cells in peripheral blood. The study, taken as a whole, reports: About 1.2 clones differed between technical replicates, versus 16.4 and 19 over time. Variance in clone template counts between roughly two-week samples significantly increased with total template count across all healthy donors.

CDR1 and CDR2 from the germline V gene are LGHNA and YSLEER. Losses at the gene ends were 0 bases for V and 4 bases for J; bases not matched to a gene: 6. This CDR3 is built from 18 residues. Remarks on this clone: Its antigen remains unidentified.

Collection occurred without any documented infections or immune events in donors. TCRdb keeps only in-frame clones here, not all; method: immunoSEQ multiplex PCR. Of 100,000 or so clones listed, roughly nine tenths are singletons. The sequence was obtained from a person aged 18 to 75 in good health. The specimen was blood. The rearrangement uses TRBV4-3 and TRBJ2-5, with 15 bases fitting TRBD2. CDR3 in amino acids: CASSQDSWTSGGGETQYF. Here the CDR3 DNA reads TGCGCCAGCAGCCAAGATTCCTGGACTAGCGGGGGGGGAGAGACCCAGTACTTC.